This T cell receptor beta chain was documented in a study of T cells in tuberculosis. Data came from immunoSEQ multiplex PCR; TCRdb stores just in-frame clones and leaves some out. The data contain 30,000 to 40,000 clones, approximately 89% of them singletons. Of note for this clone: As yet, its antigen is unknown.

Trimming took 6 bases from V and 3 from J, leaving 14 bases between them. CDR1 is KGHSH and CDR2 is LQKENI in the germline V gene. The CDR3 has 14 residues. Findings of the study overall: GMM-specific TCRs were nearer to active tuberculosis alpha repertoires, suggesting expansion.

The V gene is TRBV18, the J gene TRBJ1-2, with D perhaps TRBD1 (6 bases). This TCR was recovered from a donor aged 10-30 years with latent tuberculosis or without tuberculosis infection. The sequenced sample consisted of PBMCs. CDR3 sequence reads: CASSITGRDYGYTF. The CDR3 DNA follows: TGTGCCAGCTCTATTACAGGGCGCGACTATGGCTACACCTTC.